This T cell receptor beta chain was sequenced for a study of shared clonotypes between healthy human individuals. Study overall: The plates for each donor numbered three CD4 naive, three CD4 memory, two CD8 naive and one CD8 memory.

Method: immunoSEQ multiplex PCR; TCRdb's copy keeps in-frame clones and lacks some. Of about 2.4 million clones in the sample, 80% to 95% were seen once. The source material was naive CD4+ T cells from PBMCs. Regarding subset: CD45RA+ positively selected. This TCR derives from a man aged 18 to 30 in good health. Some clones in this sample may be carry-over from other donors' samples.

The CDR3 DNA reads TGTGCCAGCAGCTTAATCTCGGGGAACACTGAAGCTTTCTTT. The encoded protein is CASSLISGNTEAFF. V is TRBV7-8 and J is TRBJ1-1; D call uncertain. The CDR3 contains 14 residues. The V end was cut by 2 bases, the J end by 1 base, with 8 bases between. CDR1 and CDR2 (germline): SGHVS, FQNEAQ.